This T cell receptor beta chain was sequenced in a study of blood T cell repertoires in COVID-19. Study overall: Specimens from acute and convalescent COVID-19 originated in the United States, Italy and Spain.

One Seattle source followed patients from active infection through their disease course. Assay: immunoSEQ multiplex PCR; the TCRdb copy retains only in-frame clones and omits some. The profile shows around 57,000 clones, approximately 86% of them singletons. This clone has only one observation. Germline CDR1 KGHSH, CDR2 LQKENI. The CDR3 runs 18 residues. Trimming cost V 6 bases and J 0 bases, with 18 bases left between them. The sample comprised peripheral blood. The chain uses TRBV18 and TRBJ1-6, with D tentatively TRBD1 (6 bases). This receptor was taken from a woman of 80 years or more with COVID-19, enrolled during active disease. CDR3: CASSPTGQSGSYNSPLHF. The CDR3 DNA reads TGTGCCAGCTCCCCTACCGGACAGTCCGGCTCCTATAATTCACCCCTCCACTTT.